This T cell receptor beta chain was retrieved from a study of human T cells and chemical hapten exposure. V lost 4 bases and J lost 9, with 8 bases in between. Per the germline V gene, CDR1 is SGHRS and CDR2 is YFSETQ. CDR3 size: 11 residues. Time point in this sample: patch test 2, 6 weeks after DPC sensitization. Noted treatment: therapeutic diphenylcyclopropenone sensitization with weekly scalp DPC. One entry per CDR3 protein results from TCRdb running MiXCR on the RACE reads. In the table there are about 41,000 distinct CDR3 sequences, about 3% of which are singletons. This clonotype has at least ten counts.

J is TRBJ2-1 and V is TRBV5-1; a possible D gene is TRBD1 (5 bases). The sequencing here drew on whole blood, taken in connection with sensitization to the hapten diphenylcyclopropenone (DPC). This clonotype was sampled from a man between 35 and 55 years old with alopecia areata. Some clones in this sample may be carry-over from other donors' samples. CDR3: CASSAQGEQFF. The CDR3 bases are TGCGCCAGCAGCGCGCAGGGTGAGCAGTTCTTC.